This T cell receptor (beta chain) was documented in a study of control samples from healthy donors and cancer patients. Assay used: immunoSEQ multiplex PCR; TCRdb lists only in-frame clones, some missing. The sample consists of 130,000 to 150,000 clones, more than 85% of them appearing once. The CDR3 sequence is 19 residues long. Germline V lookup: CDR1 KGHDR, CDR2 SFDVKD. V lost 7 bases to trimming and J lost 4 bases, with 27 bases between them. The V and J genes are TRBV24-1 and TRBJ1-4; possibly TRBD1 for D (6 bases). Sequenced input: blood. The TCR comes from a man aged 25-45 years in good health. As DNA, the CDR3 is TGTGCCACCAGCCACCTTGTGGGGGCTCCCTTATCCCATAATGAAAAACTGTTTTTT. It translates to CATSHLVGAPLSHNEKLFF.